This T cell receptor beta chain was captured by sequencing in a study of blood T cell repertoires in COVID-19 (TCRdb year 2020). At the level of the whole study: Samples covering the acute and convalescent phases of COVID-19 were provided by collaborators in the United States, Italy and Spain. The prospective study material was composed of cDNA or gDNA derived from T cells, B-cell-depleted T cells, or PBMCs. The dataset comprised deeply sampled blood TCRbeta repertoires from subjects exposed to, actively infected with, or recovered from COVID-19. A freely available public database, intended as a resource for researchers studying the immune response to SARS-CoV-2, is where the repertoires were released. Samples were obtained from the ongoing ImmuneRACE study (first 160 participants) and from roughly 1,300 subjects provided by 6 global collaborators. A de-identified subject ID, COVID-19 status, age in years and sex were almost always included in the sample metadata. HLA class I and class II types, where available, came from metadata supplied by the sample provider rather than from assay-based typing. Points the paper makes about the study in general: How much clinical and demographic metadata was included differed by source and by participant, and the metadata was provided uncurated.

In the case of this clone: The target of this receptor is not known. Per-base qualities were not stored, and no clone one base away is much larger.

Trimming accounts for 0 bases at V and 2 bases at J, while the number of junction bases matched to no gene is 4. The CDR3 sequence holds 16 residues, the cysteine and phenylalanine included. The only DNA kept is the CDR3, 48 bases in frame from the first base. Taken from the germline V gene, the CDR1 and CDR2 loops are SGHRS and YFSETQ. Each collaborating institution followed its own protocols to collect whole blood in K2EDTA tubes. For TCRbeta analysis, collaborators shipped samples as frozen whole blood, isolated PBMCs, or DNA extracted from either of those sample types. TCRbeta CDR3 regions were amplified from genomic DNA by means of the immunoSEQ Assay, a bias-controlled multiplex PCR. In the original analysis: The number of nucleated cells in each sample was estimated by amplification of reference gene primers within the assay. To quantify the absolute abundance of each unique TCRbeta CDR3 rearrangement, sequence reads were collapsed and filtered. For each sample, productive Simpson clonality was calculated by taking the square root of Simpson's diversity index across productive rearrangements. Sourced from immuneACCESS, this table was stored by TCRdb with only in-frame sequences that have V and J called. A share of the clones is absent; for the studies checked, an unresolved V gene accounts for under half, and the remainder has no known explanation. V and J calls and clone size are as listed in that table; D and trimming were resolved from the DNA. In all, the sample holds under 120,000 clones, and around 89% of those were seen once. Clones ranked in the top ten supply about 30% of the sample.

This sequence originates from a woman older than 75 with acute or convalescent COVID-19. The sequence joins TRBV5-1 to TRBJ2-7; the central 11 bases match TRBD2. Sequenced: peripheral blood. The CDR3 protein is CASSLGGTSGAYEQYF. DNA sequence: TGCGCCAGCAGCTTGGGGGGGACTAGCGGAGCCTACGAGCAGTACTTC.